This T cell receptor (beta chain) originates from a study of CD8 T cells in ankylosing spondylitis. Libraries of TCR beta came from quantitative 5'-RACE with molecular barcodes. TCRdb redid the calling of the 5' RACE reads with MiXCR, one entry per CDR3 protein. The sample includes under 250,000 distinct CDR3 sequences, more than 5.5% seen only once; the top ten take 14%. General study results and limits: For ankylosing spondylitis blood, a TCR beta motif of 7 or 8 highly homologous variants appeared characteristic. In the blood and synovial fluid of reactive arthritis, some motif variants had been previously reported.

This clonotype has a count of ten or more. The antigen remains unidentified. The germline V and J ends were trimmed by 4 bases and 3 bases, with 10 bases remaining between them. CDR3 size: 13 residues. From germline, CDR1 is SGHRS and CDR2 YFSETQ. V and J are TRBV5-1 and TRBJ1-1; no clear D gene. The receptor was isolated from a male donor with ankylosing spondylitis. Sequencing used blood, either unsorted or a sorted T cell fraction (not recorded which). The chain's CDR3 is CASSADGDTEAFF. The CDR3 nucleotides read TGCGCCAGCAGCGCGGACGGGGACACTGAAGCTTTCTTT.